Listed here are 10 T cell receptor beta chains from one sample, sequenced in a study of blood T cell dynamics during melanoma immunotherapy. Time point described: pre-treatment baseline. Data came from immunoSEQ multiplex PCR; TCRdb stores just in-frame clones and leaves some out. The sample carries 8,000 to 13,000 clones, approximately 90% recorded once. Material: blood, obtained from a patient treated with checkpoint blockade. Receptors were obtained from a human donor with melanoma.

The chain links TRBV7-2 to TRBJ1-2; possibly TRBD1 for D (5 bases). The CDR3 consists of 17 residues. V was pared by 5 bases and J by 8 bases, with 27 bases between. Germline lookup yields CDR1 SGHTA and CDR2 FQGNSA. The CDR3 DNA sequence: TGTGCCAGCAGCGAACTCGGGGGGGTCACGGGGATAGGAGGCTACACCTTC. This translates into CASSELGGVTGIGGYTF.

The J gene is TRBJ1-2, the V gene TRBV18; TRBD1 matches at 9 bases. The CDR3 sequence is 17 residues long. Looked up from germline, CDR1 is KGHSH and CDR2 is LQKENI. V dropped 1 base and J dropped 4; count of bases not matched to a gene: 10. The CDR3 DNA reads as TGTGCCAGCTCACCACGGACAGGGGTATTCGGTGGCTATGGCTACACCTTC. It translates to CASSPRTGVFGGYGYTF.

This sequence joins TRBV30 and TRBJ2-7; D not resolved. The V end lost 0 bases, the J end lost 3 bases, and 12 bases lay between the germline ends. CDR1 and CDR2 from the germline V gene are GTSNPN and SVGIG (reference sequence). The CDR3 contains 14 residues. This CDR3 is CAWSVALGGYEQYF. CDR3 nucleotide sequence: TGTGCCTGGAGTGTAGCCCTCGGCGGCTACGAGCAGTACTTC.

The chain employs TRBV6-5 and TRBJ1-1, with D maybe TRBD1 (5 bases). This CDR3 contains 14 residues. CDR1 and CDR2 (germline): MNHEY, SVGAGI. V lost 6 bases and J lost 4, with 15 bases in between. This CDR3 is CASRRHGGTTEAFF. DNA of the CDR3: TGTGCCAGCAGACGGCATGGGGGGACCACTGAAGCTTTCTTT.

The chain recombines TRBV20-1 with TRBJ2-5; D remains unclear. V gave up 3 bases and J gave up 3 bases, with 2 bases separating them. The CDR3 runs to 10 residues. Germline CDR1 DFQATT, CDR2 SNEGSKA (reference sequence). The DNA of the CDR3 is TGCAGTGCTAGGGAAGAGACCCAGTACTTC. Translating gives CSAREETQYF.

The J gene is TRBJ2-7, the V gene TRBV5-1, with 13 bases fitting TRBD2. Trimming cost V 5 bases and J 4 bases; bases outside gene matches: 6. The CDR3 has 15 amino acids. In germline, CDR1 is SGHRS, CDR2 YFSETQ. The CDR3 DNA reads as TGCGCCAGCAGATCGGGACTAGCGGGAACTTACGAGCAGTACTTC. The encoded protein is CASRSGLAGTYEQYF.

V and J are TRBV6-1 and TRBJ1-1; D uncertain. V lost 6 bases to trimming and J lost 1 base, with 9 bases between them. CDR1 is MNHNS, CDR2 SASEGT, per germline. The CDR3 consists of 13 residues. CDR3 nucleotide sequence: TGTGCCAGCAGCGACAATTGGAACACTGAAGCTTTCTTT. It yields the protein CASSDNWNTEAFF.

V is TRBV2 and J is TRBJ2-2, with TRBD2 matching 8 bases. Unmatched junction bases numbered 2, after V lost 5 bases and J lost 3 bases. The length of the CDR3 is 14 residues. Germline V gene data show CDR1 as SNHLY and CDR2 as FYNNEI. CDR3 loop: CASSFGGDTGELFF. The DNA for the CDR3 is TGTGCCAGCAGTTTCGGGGGGGACACCGGGGAGCTGTTTTTT.

The V and J genes are TRBV19 and TRBJ1-5; D perhaps matches TRBD1 (5 bases). This CDR3 is built from 12 residues. Trimming removed 8 bases from V and 7 bases from J, with 12 bases in between. Germline CDR1 reads LNHDA; CDR2 reads SQIVND (reference sequence). CDR3 nucleotides: TGTGCCAGTGACGCGGGGGGACAGCCCCAGCATTTT. This gives the protein CASDAGGQPQHF.

J is TRBJ2-2 and V is TRBV15; D unresolved. CDR3 size: 15 residues. V gave up 0 bases and J gave up 1 base, with 6 bases separating them. Germline V gives CDR1 LNHNV, CDR2 YYDKDF (reference sequence). The CDR3 nucleotides read TGTGCCACCAGCAGAGATAACAGGAACACCGGGGAGCTGTTTTTT. Protein: CATSRDNRNTGELFF. The full variable domain, with the rest looked up from reference TRBV15 and TRBJ2-2, is DAMVIQNPRYQVTQFGKPVTLSCSQTLNHNVMYWYQQKSSQAPKLLFHYYDKDFNNEADTPDNFQSRRPNTSFCFLDIRSPGLGDTAMYLCATSRDNRNTGELFFGEGSRLTVL.